This is a list of T cell receptor beta chains from one sample in a study of cytomegalovirus exposure and HLA in healthy donors. Assay: immunoSEQ multiplex PCR; the TCRdb copy retains only in-frame clones and omits some. The sample contains 150,000 to 200,000 clones, approximately 67% of which appear only once. Specimen: PBMCs. The origin of the receptors is a woman aged 18-35 years in good health and CMV-seropositive. Each CDR3 is given with its conserved first and last residue. Clone size is shown for a subset of rows, as once, few, many or a class of expanded clone.

V gene	clone size	CDR3 protein
TRBV7-2	-	CASSLRVARGYTF
TRBV2	-	CASSEAYPGQSNQPQHF
TRBV19	-	CASSSTGTDTATNEKLFF
TRBV4-3	-	CASSQLGASDTGELFF
TRBV7-9	-	CASSLRIGGPNEKLFF
TRBV30	-	CAWSSGTGWTEAFF
TRBV7-8	-	CASSYEAFYEQYF
TRBV19	-	CATSFTQTGVNTEAFF
TRBV30	-	CAWSVRNSNSPLHF
TRBV5-6	once	CASSFRDRAYLDYGYTF
TRBV28	-	CASSPAGGGREETQYF
TRBV28	-	CASANGVNTEAFF
TRBV29-1	-	CSVESDRGEYSYEQYF